Listed below are T cell receptor beta chains from one sample, sequenced in a study of T cells in Graves' hyperthyroidism and ophthalmopathy. One entry per CDR3 protein, called by TCRdb with MiXCR from the multiplex PCR reads. The sample carries approximately 720,000 distinct CDR3 sequences, around 19% recorded once. What was sequenced was blood. The receptors were gathered from a woman in her 50s with Graves' hyperthyroidism that later progressed to Graves' ophthalmopathy. CDR3s include the opening cysteine and the closing phenylalanine or tryptophan. The D gene is left open where the match is weak. Clone size is not always given. Where it is, it says once, few, many or a class for expanded clones.

.,once,TRBJ1-4,TRBV7-2,CASSLAEGFDEKLFF,TGTGCCAGCAGCTTAGCTGAGGGTTTTGATGAAAAACTGTTTTTT
.,many,TRBJ2-5,TRBV2,CASSEGQITWETQYF,TGTGCCAGCAGTGAAGGTCAGATCACATGGGAGACCCAGTACTTC
.,few,TRBJ1-5,TRBV7-9,CASSGTRGDQPQHF,TGTGCCAGCAGCGGGACCCGAGGGGATCAGCCCCAGCATTTT
TRBD2,.,TRBJ2-5,TRBV7-2,CASSLMIAGVETQYF,TGTGCCAGCAGCTTGATGATAGCGGGAGTGGAGACCCAGTACTTC
.,few,TRBJ1-2,TRBV9,CASSVATGIYGYTF,TGTGCCAGCAGCGTAGCTACAGGGATCTATGGCTACACCTTC
TRBD1,.,TRBJ1-1,TRBV7-9,CASVPGTGGTEAFF,TGTGCCAGCGTGCCCGGGACAGGGGGCACTGAAGCTTTCTTT
.,few,TRBJ2-7,TRBV3-1,CASSQEPPSRDEQYF,TGTGCCAGCAGCCAAGAGCCTCCCAGCAGGGACGAGCAGTACTTC
.,few,TRBJ1-1,TRBV6-1,CASRPARNTEAFF,TGTGCCAGCAGACCCGCCAGGAACACTGAAGCTTTCTTT
.,few,TRBJ1-2,TRBV15,CATSRDLSGLTTWYGYTF,TGTGCCACCAGCAGAGATCTTTCGGGACTCACAACCTGGTATGGCTACACCTTC
.,many,TRBJ2-2,TRBV12-3/TRBV12-4,CASSSQGSGTGELFF,TGTGCCAGCAGTTCGCAGGGGTCTGGGACCGGGGAGCTGTTTTTT
.,.,TRBJ2-3,TRBV5-5,CASSFRPTHTTDTQYF,TGTGCCAGCAGCTTTCGACCGACCCATACCACAGATACGCAGTATTTT
TRBD2,many,TRBJ2-3,TRBV20-1,CSARDLGRGGPDTQYF,TGCAGTGCTAGAGATCTCGGGCGGGGGGGCCCGGATACGCAGTATTTT
.,few,TRBJ2-3,TRBV9,CASSVVRGAPDTQYF,TGTGCCAGCAGCGTGGTACGGGGGGCGCCGGATACGCAGTATTTT
TRBD1,many,TRBJ2-5,TRBV20-1,CSAREGQVETQYF,TGCAGTGCTAGAGAGGGACAGGTAGAGACCCAGTACTTC
.,.,TRBJ2-2,TRBV12-3/TRBV12-4,CASSPGPGGELFF,TGTGCCAGCAGTCCGGGACCAGGCGGGGAGCTGTTTTTT
.,few,TRBJ1-1,TRBV6-4,CASSKRQATTPNTEAFF,TGTGCCAGCAGTAAAAGACAGGCCACTACTCCGAACACTGAAGCTTTCTTT
TRBD1,many,TRBJ1-2,TRBV2,CASRRDRRGYTF,TGTGCCAGCAGAAGGGACAGGAGAGGCTACACCTTC
.,.,TRBJ1-6,TRBV10-2,CASNVGQNSPLHF,TGCGCCAGCAACGTAGGACAGAATTCACCCCTCCACTTT
TRBD1,many,TRBJ2-7,TRBV3-1,CASSQTGTGGDEQYF,TGTGCCAGCAGCCAGACCGGGACAGGGGGAGACGAGCAGTACTTC
.,.,TRBJ2-3,TRBV20-1,CSARGAFIRSTDTQYF,TGCAGTGCTAGAGGCGCTTTTATTCGGAGCACAGATACGCAGTATTTT
.,few,TRBJ1-1,TRBV5-1,CASGEGDRSKAFF,TGCGCCAGCGGCGAGGGGGACCGAAGTAAGGCTTTCTTT
.,many,TRBJ1-5,TRBV27,CASSVWGNQPQHF,TGTGCCAGCAGTGTATGGGGCAATCAGCCCCAGCATTTT
.,.,TRBJ2-1,TRBV7-9,CASDTANGYNEQFF,TGTGCCAGCGACACCGCCAATGGGTACAATGAGCAGTTCTTC
.,few,TRBJ2-7,TRBV29-1,CSVALQGIYEQYF,TGCAGCGTTGCATTACAGGGCATCTACGAGCAGTACTTC
TRBD2,.,TRBJ2-5,TRBV19,CASSIGASGETQYF,TGTGCCAGTAGTATCGGGGCTAGCGGAGAGACCCAGTACTTC
.,few,TRBJ2-5,TRBV15,CATSRDRRTEETQYF,TGTGCCACCAGCAGAGATCGACGGACAGAAGAGACCCAGTACTTC
TRBD2,many,TRBJ2-3,TRBV2,CASRTTASGGAITDTQYF,TGTGCCAGCAGGACTACCGCTAGCGGGGGGGCCATCACAGATACGCAGTATTTT
TRBD2,many,TRBJ2-5,TRBV2,CLSWPGLAGGARETQYF,TGTCTAAGCTGGCCGGGACTAGCGGGAGGGGCGAGGGAGACCCAGTACTTC
.,many,TRBJ1-1,TRBV6-1,CASIKSGDFITEAFF,TGTGCCAGCATCAAGTCAGGGGATTTCATCACTGAAGCTTTCTTT
.,many,TRBJ2-1,TRBV11-1,CASSPSLSSYNEQFF,TGTGCCAGCAGCCCCTCTTTGAGCTCCTACAATGAGCAGTTCTTC
.,few,TRBJ1-6,TRBV19,CASSTRHAMSSYNSPLHF,TGTGCCAGTAGTACGCGACACGCAATGAGCTCCTATAATTCACCCCTCCACTTT
.,.,TRBJ1-2,TRBV3-1,CASSQGGGGGYTF,TGTGCCAGCAGCCAAGGTGGGGGGGGCGGCTACACCTTC
.,many,TRBJ2-7,TRBV5-1,CASSIDRYNEQYF,TGCGCCAGCAGCATAGACCGGTACAACGAGCAGTACTTC
.,many,TRBJ1-2,TRBV6-1,CASGGNYGYTF,TGTGCCAGTGGTGGTAACTATGGCTACACCTTC
TRBD2,.,TRBJ2-2,TRBV4-2,CASSQAAPPLAGHTGELFF,TGTGCCAGCAGCCAAGCAGCCCCTCCGCTAGCGGGACACACCGGGGAGCTGTTTTTT
TRBD1,few,TRBJ1-6,TRBV6-5,CASSYSNRLRTGGSPLHF,TGTGCCAGCAGTTACAGCAATCGTCTTAGGACAGGGGGATCACCCCTCCACTTT
.,once,TRBJ2-7,TRBV5-1,CASSSGGTVLEQYF,TGCGCCAGCAGCTCGGGCGGGACAGTCCTCGAGCAGTACTTC
.,few,TRBJ2-2,TRBV27,CASRFGLNGTGELFF,TGTGCCAGCCGCTTCGGGCTAAATGGCACCGGGGAGCTGTTTTTT
.,.,TRBJ2-6,TRBV5-1,CASSLVGFTGANVLTF,TGCGCCAGCAGCTTGGTGGGATTCACTGGGGCCAACGTCCTGACTTTC
TRBD1,few,TRBJ1-2,TRBV12-3/TRBV12-4,CASSLGRQGYGYTF,TGTGCCAGCAGTTTAGGGAGACAGGGCTATGGCTACACCTTC
TRBD1,many,TRBJ1-6,TRBV12-3/TRBV12-4,CASSPRGRGTGNSPLHF,TGTGCCAGCAGTCCCCGCGGCCGGGGGACAGGCAATTCACCCCTCCACTTT
.,few,TRBJ2-3,TRBV13,CASSLGEGTDTQYF,TGTGCCAGCAGCTTAGGGGAGGGCACAGATACGCAGTATTTT
TRBD1,.,TRBJ2-2,TRBV6-1,CASKDRGTGELFF,TGTGCCAGCAAGGACAGGGGGACCGGGGAGCTGTTTTTT
.,few,TRBJ2-1,TRBV20-1,CSATGRVRNSYNEQFF,TGCAGTGCTACGGGGCGGGTACGGAATTCCTACAATGAGCAGTTCTTC
.,many,TRBJ2-1,TRBV4-1,CASSQGTGNEQFF,TGCGCCAGCAGCCAAGGAACAGGGAATGAGCAGTTCTTC
.,.,TRBJ2-3,TRBV12-3/TRBV12-4,CASNRDIGAGTDTQYF,TGTGCCAGCAACAGGGACATCGGAGCGGGCACAGATACGCAGTATTTT
.,many,TRBJ1-1,TRBV29-1,CSVDEGAPEAFF,TGCAGCGTTGACGAAGGGGCACCTGAAGCTTTCTTT
.,.,TRBJ2-7,TRBV30,CAWSPDNYEQYF,TGTGCCTGGAGTCCGGACAACTACGAGCAGTACTTC
.,.,TRBJ1-1,TRBV6-1,CASSQDGVEAFF,TGTGCCAGCAGTCAGGATGGAGTTGAAGCTTTCTTT
.,many,TRBJ2-1,TRBV2,CASSKEGTSYNEQFF,TGTGCCAGCTCGAAGGAAGGTACCTCCTACAATGAGCAGTTCTTC
.,.,TRBJ1-2,TRBV9,CASSVAAGPYGYTF,TGTGCCAGCAGCGTAGCCGCCGGCCCCTATGGCTACACCTTC
TRBD1,many,TRBJ1-6,TRBV20-1,CSARRDRGSPLHF,TGCAGTGCTAGACGGGACAGGGGTTCACCCCTCCACTTT
TRBD1,many,TRBJ1-5,TRBV27,CASSPTGTGGLNQPQHF,TGTGCCAGCAGTCCTACCGGGACAGGGGGCTTAAATCAGCCCCAGCATTTT